Each of the 31 T cell receptor beta chains below was sequenced from the same sample in a study of CD8 T cells in ankylosing spondylitis. TCRdb reanalysed the 5' RACE reads using MiXCR and keeps one entry per CDR3 protein. The top ten hold roughly 5.6% of the sample, which has about 96,000 distinct CDR3 sequences, about 9% seen once. The sequencing sample was made of blood, either unsorted or a sorted T cell fraction (not recorded which). These receptors were collected from a male donor with ankylosing spondylitis or in good health (not recorded which).

In its sample, this clonotype was seen many times. V usage is TRBV4-2 and J usage is TRBJ2-7; 8 bases line up with TRBD1. The CDR3 has 14 amino acids. Germline V gene data show CDR1 as LGHNA and CDR2 as YNFKEQ. J gave up 3 bases and V 6 bases, and 7 bases lay outside the gene matches. As DNA, the CDR3 is TGTGCCAGCAGTCGATTCGGACAGGGCTACGAGCAGTACTTC. This translates into CASSRFGQGYEQYF.

The sample holds many counts of this clonotype. V is TRBV12-3 or TRBV12-4 and J is TRBJ2-7; no definite D call. This CDR3 contains 15 residues. Trimming removed 5 bases at V and 1 base at J, with 15 bases between. DNA for the CDR3: TGTGCCAGCAGTCCAACCCACCAAGGATCCTACGAGCAGTACTTC. It translates to CASSPTHQGSYEQYF.

This clonotype appeared many times. J is TRBJ2-5 and V is TRBV18; D is uncertain. The CDR3 has 13 residues. Looked up from germline, CDR1 is KGHSH and CDR2 is LQKENI. The ends were cut back, 2 bases at V and 2 bases at J, with 6 bases in the middle. CDR3 in amino acids: CASSPGRQETQYF. In nucleotides, the CDR3 is TGTGCCAGCTCACCAGGACGACAAGAGACCCAGTACTTC.

This clonotype was seen repeatedly, ten times or more. The chain employs TRBV28 and TRBJ2-7; tentatively, D is TRBD1 (5 bases). V dropped 6 bases and J dropped 3 bases, with 18 bases sitting between them. CDR1 MDHEN and CDR2 SYDVKM come from the germline V gene. The CDR3 contains 15 residues. The CDR3 DNA sequence: TGTGCCAGCAGACAGGCCCTTGACCCAGACTACGAGCAGTACTTC. This gives the protein CASRQALDPDYEQYF.

This clonotype occurred many times. The rearrangement links TRBV10-3 to TRBJ2-2; no definite D call. The V end was cut by 0 bases, the J end by 5 bases, with 7 bases between. The CDR3 has 14 residues. CDR1 is ENHRY, CDR2 SYGVKD, per germline. This CDR3 is CAISESGRTGELFF. The CDR3 nucleotides are TGTGCCATCAGTGAGTCGGGCCGAACCGGGGAGCTGTTTTTT.

This clonotype was detected many times. This rearrangement joins TRBV3-1 to TRBJ2-7; D possibly corresponds to TRBD2 (6 bases). This CDR3 is 16 amino acids long. CDR1 and CDR2 (germline): LGHDT, YNNKEL (reference sequence). V lost 0 bases to trimming and J lost 1 base, with 13 bases between them. The CDR3 loop is CASSQEWGGASYEQYF. The CDR3 DNA reads TGTGCCAGCAGCCAAGAGTGGGGCGGGGCTTCCTACGAGCAGTACTTC.

In this sample, this clonotype turned up many times. V and J are TRBV20-1 and TRBJ1-5; D is undetermined. V was shortened by 5 bases and J by 7 bases, with 21 bases between the two germline ends. The CDR3 loop spans 15 amino acids. Germline V gene data show CDR1 as DFQATT and CDR2 as SNEGSKA (reference sequence). The CDR3 bases are TGCAGTGCTCCAGTGGGCCAGGAACTATGGCAGCCCCAGCATTTT. Translated, it gives CSAPVGQELWQPQHF.

This clonotype was recorded at least ten times. V and J are TRBV29-1 and TRBJ1-3, with a possible D match to TRBD1 (5 bases). The CDR3 extends over 11 amino acids. Germline V lookup: CDR1 SQVTM, CDR2 ANQGSEA. The CDR3 DNA reads as TGCATAGGACAATATGAAAACACCATATATTTT. It specifies CIGQYENTIYF.

The CDR3 region has the DNA TGTGCCAGCACCCGGGGCAGGGGCGAGAATGAGCAGTTCTTC. Its protein product is CASTRGRGENEQFF. V and J are TRBV7-9 and TRBJ2-1; TRBD1 is a possible D gene (6 bases). Trimming took 7 bases from V and 7 from J, leaving 17 bases between them. The CDR3 has 14 residues. Germline lookup yields CDR1 SEHNR and CDR2 FQNEAQ (reference sequence).

The V gene is TRBV20-1, the J gene TRBJ1-2, with D possibly being TRBD1 (5 bases). V gave up 4 bases and J gave up 3 bases, with 12 bases separating them. There are 13 residues in the CDR3. Germline CDR1 and CDR2: DFQATT and SNEGSKA (reference sequence). CDR3 protein: CSATDAGYYGYTF. DNA for the CDR3: TGCAGTGCTACAGACGCAGGGTACTATGGCTACACCTTC.

This clonotype was detected ten times or more. The chain uses TRBV27 and TRBJ2-5, with 9 bases fitting TRBD1. Losses at the gene ends were 5 bases for V and 2 bases for J; bases not matched to a gene: 3. This CDR3 contains 14 residues. Germline CDR1 reads MNHEY; CDR2 reads SMNVEV (reference sequence). The CDR3 spells CASSTGGPQETQYF. The CDR3 region has the DNA TGTGCCAGCAGTACAGGGGGCCCACAAGAGACCCAGTACTTC.

This clonotype came up many times. The V call is TRBV12-3 or TRBV12-4, the J call TRBJ2-3; D not certain. The CDR3 is made up of 12 amino acids. Trimming took 5 bases from V and 4 from J, leaving 7 bases between them. Here the CDR3 DNA reads TGTGCCAGCAGTACCGACTCAGATACGCAGTATTTT. It specifies CASSTDSDTQYF.

This clonotype was recorded many times. The CDR3 here is CASSEYGSTDTQYF. DNA for the CDR3: TGTGCCAGCAGTGAATACGGGTCAACAGATACGCAGTATTTT. This chain uses TRBV25-1 with TRBJ2-3; no definite D call. Germline CDR1 and CDR2: MGHDK and SYGVNS. The germline V and J ends were trimmed by 0 bases and 3 bases, with 7 bases remaining between them. This CDR3 spans 14 amino acids.

As for this clonotype: A much bigger clone sits one base away, suggesting this may be a read error. This chain links TRBV7-2 with TRBJ2-3; D ambiguous. The V and J ends lost 2 bases and 5 bases respectively, with 8 bases between them. Per germline, CDR1 SGHTA and CDR2 FQGNSA. The CDR3 has 13 amino acids. The CDR3: CASSLPSIDTQYF. Here the CDR3 DNA reads TGTGCCAGCAGCTTACCCTCTATAGATACGCAGTATTTT.

The CDR3 here is CASSLRTGTSGAQFQETQYF. CDR3 bases: TGTGCCAGCAGTCTCCGAACCGGGACTAGCGGGGCCCAATTCCAAGAGACCCAGTACTTC. This chain uses TRBV2 with TRBJ2-5, with 13 bases matching TRBD2. This CDR3 spans 20 amino acids. CDR1 is SNHLY and CDR2 is FYNNEI in the germline V gene. After removal of 5 bases from V and 1 base from J, the junction contained 16 bases not matched to a gene.

CDR3 coding DNA: TGTGCCAGCAGCCCAAGGACGGGGCCCTCCTACGAGCAGTACTTC. This encodes CASSPRTGPSYEQYF. The chain has TRBV7-2 and TRBJ2-7; D is possibly TRBD1 or TRBD2 (5 bases each). The CDR3 is 15 residues long. Trimming stripped 5 bases from V and 0 bases from J, with 14 bases between. From germline, CDR1 is SGHTA and CDR2 FQGNSA.

This clonotype appeared many times. This chain links TRBV19 with TRBJ2-1; the match to TRBD2 covers 13 bases. The germline V gene encodes CDR1 LNHDA and CDR2 SQIVND (reference sequence). The CDR3 is 15 amino acids. Trimming cost V 5 bases and J 7 bases; bases outside gene matches: 5. This CDR3 is CASSWTSGGVNEQFF. CDR3 coding DNA: TGTGCCAGTAGTTGGACTAGCGGGGGAGTTAATGAGCAGTTCTTC.

This clonotype showed up many times. As DNA, the CDR3 is TGTGCCAGCAGTTGGGGGACAGGGTCCTACGAGCAGTACTTC. It translates to CASSWGTGSYEQYF. This chain joins TRBV27 and TRBJ2-7; 9 bases agree with TRBD1. The CDR3 covers 14 residues. Per the germline V gene, CDR1 is MNHEY and CDR2 is SMNVEV (reference sequence). J was trimmed by 1 base and V by 4 bases; bases with no gene match: 2.

In this sample, this clonotype turned up many times. The chain carries TRBV19 and TRBJ1-5, with TRBD1 as a possible D gene (6 bases). The CDR3 has 15 amino acids. Trimming took 5 bases from V and 5 from J, leaving 16 bases between them. Germline CDR1 LNHDA, CDR2 SQIVND (reference sequence). For the CDR3, the DNA is TGTGCCAGTAGTGGGGTGATGGCAGGGGATCAGCCCCAGCATTTT. Its translation is CASSGVMAGDQPQHF.

This clonotype was observed at least ten times. V is TRBV12-3 or TRBV12-4 and J is TRBJ2-1; 7 bases agree with TRBD1. The CDR3 is made up of 15 amino acids. Trimming cost V 6 bases and J 6 bases; bases outside gene matches: 11. Here the CDR3 DNA reads TGTGCCAGCAGACTACGTCAGGGGGTGGCCAATGAGCAGTTCTTC. Translated: CASRLRQGVANEQFF.

This chain uses TRBV6-1 with TRBJ2-1; TRBD1 is a possible D gene (5 bases). V was trimmed by 6 bases and J by 8 bases, leaving 17 bases between them. Germline CDR1 and CDR2: MNHNS and SASEGT. CDR3 size: 14 residues. The CDR3 reads CASRGNWAGYEQFF. The CDR3 DNA reads TGTGCCAGCAGGGGGAATTGGGCAGGGTATGAGCAGTTCTTC.

The rearrangement uses TRBV3-1 and TRBJ2-3; TRBD2 is a possible D gene (5 bases). Germline values: CDR1 LGHDT, CDR2 YNNKEL (reference sequence). CDR3 length: 11 residues. In DNA form, the CDR3 reads TGTGCGAGCTTTGGAGGAGATACGCAGTATTTT. It is translated as CASFGGDTQYF.

This clonotype was found many times. The V gene is TRBV19, the J gene TRBJ1-1; D not certain. V was cut by 5 bases and J by 0 bases, with 10 bases left in between. The length of the CDR3 is 14 residues. Germline-derived CDR1 and CDR2 are LNHDA and SQIVND (reference sequence). The DNA of the CDR3 is TGTGCCAGTAGTTGGCGAGGGATGAACACTGAAGCTTTCTTT. Translating gives CASSWRGMNTEAFF.

This clonotype was found a few times. The rearrangement uses TRBV6-1 and TRBJ2-7, with TRBD1 identical over 7 bases. This CDR3 has 15 residues. J was trimmed by 3 bases and V by 4 bases; bases with no gene match: 9. CDR1 is MNHNS and CDR2 is SASEGT in the germline V gene. CDR3 in DNA: TGTGCCAGCAGTGTAGAGGGGGCGGGCTTCTACGAGCAGTACTTC. Translating it yields CASSVEGAGFYEQYF.

As regards this clonotype: Mismatch with germline at one junction end may stem from a read error. The gene calls are TRBV5-5 and TRBJ1-5; 8 bases fit TRBD1. CDR1 is SGHKS and CDR2 is YYEKEE in the germline V gene (reference sequence). The CDR3 extends over 17 amino acids. For the CDR3, the DNA is TGTGCCAGCAGCCCCCATCGACAGGGGACGGGCAATCAGTCCCAGCATTTT. This translates into CASSPHRQGTGNQSQHF.

This clonotype was seen repeatedly, ten times or more. The chain employs TRBV5-1 and TRBJ2-3; 7 bases line up with TRBD2. Germline lookup yields CDR1 SGHRS and CDR2 YFSETQ. The CDR3 covers 18 residues. V gave up 0 bases and J gave up 2 bases; unmatched junction bases: 12. CDR3 sequence (DNA): TGCGCCAGCAGCTTGGCTCCTTCCGGGACTACCTACACAGATACGCAGTATTTT. Translated, it gives CASSLAPSGTTYTDTQYF.

Ten or more counts support this clonotype. V is TRBV20-1 and J is TRBJ2-7; 7 nucleotides align to TRBD2. The length of the CDR3 is 15 residues. CDR1 is DFQATT and CDR2 is SNEGSKA in the germline V gene (reference sequence). Germline trimming cut 0 bases from V and 2 bases from J; bases unmatched to any gene: 7. The CDR3 protein is CSARERLAAAYEQYF. As DNA, the CDR3 is TGCAGTGCTAGAGAGCGCCTAGCGGCCGCCTACGAGCAGTACTTC.

This clonotype was seen a handful of times. The rearrangement uses TRBV7-2 and TRBJ2-7; D is ambiguous. This CDR3 spans 13 amino acids. V lost 2 bases to trimming and J lost 7 bases, with 12 bases between them. Germline V gene data show CDR1 as SGHTA and CDR2 as FQGNSA. The CDR3 coding sequence is TGTGCCAGCAGCTTAATGGGTAGGGATGAGCAGTACTTC. Its translation: CASSLMGRDEQYF.

This clonotype was seen ten or more times. The chain joins TRBV5-8 to TRBJ1-4; no clear D gene. Germline assignment: CDR1 SGHTS and CDR2 YDEGEE. Trimming stripped 4 bases from V and 3 bases from J, with 13 bases between. The CDR3 totals 15 residues. The CDR3 DNA reads TGTGCCAGCAGCCTGGATGGCAGGTCTAATGAAAAACTGTTTTTT. Translated, it gives CASSLDGRSNEKLFF.

This clonotype was recorded a few times. The chain uses TRBV6-2 or TRBV6-3 and TRBJ2-3; a possible D gene is TRBD2 (7 bases). This CDR3 has 18 amino acids. V was clipped by 6 bases and J by 4 bases, with 26 bases between them. In germline, CDR1 is MNHEY, CDR2 SVGEGT. The CDR3 here is CASSWAGGLLLNADTQYF. Here the CDR3 DNA reads TGTGCCAGCAGCTGGGCCGGGGGGCTCCTCCTCAACGCAGATACGCAGTATTTT.

This clonotype was seen ten or more times. The genes are TRBV6-5 and TRBJ2-5; D is possibly TRBD1 (6 bases). Between the trimmed V and J ends, which lost 0 bases and 5 bases, there was a span of 13 bases. The V gene's germline CDR1 is MNHEY and CDR2 SVGAGI. The CDR3 has 15 residues. The CDR3 here is CASSYSKDSPETQYF. In DNA, the CDR3 is TGTGCCAGCAGTTACTCGAAGGACAGTCCGGAGACCCAGTACTTC.